This T cell receptor beta chain derives from a study of blood T cells in healthy people across ages. General study results and limits: More naive CD4+ cells and higher diversity marked long-lived donors relative to aged donors. Unsorted PBMC input precluded a conclusive naive versus antigen-experienced comparison.

This clonotype showed up just once. Antigen: not known. Germline and junction disagree at one end, which may indicate a read error. Germline V CDR1 and CDR2: KGHSH, LQKENI. This CDR3 region has 13 residues. A sample-barcoded 5' primer and a J-beta primer mix were used in a second PCR of about 6 to 11 cycles. A tag from a template-switch adaptor with 12 random nucleotides marked each cDNA molecule. Sequencing recovered at least 3 million CDR3-containing paired-end reads from each sample. Each CDR3 protein gets one entry after TCRdb re-called the 5' RACE reads with MiXCR. Among roughly 720,000 distinct CDR3 sequences listed, approximately 55% were seen once.

Sample: blood. This chain uses TRBV18 with TRBJ2-1, with D maybe TRBD2 (5 bases). The TCR originated in a man older than 75 in good health. The CDR3 DNA reads TGTGCCAGCGCACCACCGTTTCGGGATCAGCAGTTCTTC. This gives the protein CASAPPFRDQQFF. Using reference TRBV18 and TRBJ2-1 for the parts outside the CDR3, the full variable domain is NAGVMQNPRHLVRRRGQEARLRCSPMKGHSHVYWYRQLPEEGLKFMVYLQKENIIDESGMPKERFSAEFPKEGPSILRIQQVVRGDSAAYFCASAPPFRDQQFFGPGTRLTVL.